The present T cell receptor (beta chain) was sequenced within a study of radiation and T cells in renal cell carcinoma. The CDR3 sequence is 15 residues long. Germline V gene data show CDR1 as MDHEN and CDR2 as SYDVKM. Trimming shortened V by 2 bases and J by 0 bases, and 11 bases separated the two germline ends. Profiled with immunoSEQ multiplex PCR; TCRdb holds only in-frame clones, not every one. The sample holds fewer than 15,000 clones; about two thirds are singletons and the top ten take 15% to 20%. As for treatment: treatment-naive control, cytoreductive nephrectomy. J is TRBJ2-7 and V is TRBV28, with D hard to call. Sequenced here: tumor tissue, sampled from a patient whose treatment was nephrectomy without radiotherapy. This sequence was found in a man aged 60 to 69 with renal cell carcinoma. The DNA of the CDR3 is TGTGCCAGCAGTTTAGTGGCTGGCCCCTCCTACGAGCAGTACTTC. This encodes CASSLVAGPSYEQYF.